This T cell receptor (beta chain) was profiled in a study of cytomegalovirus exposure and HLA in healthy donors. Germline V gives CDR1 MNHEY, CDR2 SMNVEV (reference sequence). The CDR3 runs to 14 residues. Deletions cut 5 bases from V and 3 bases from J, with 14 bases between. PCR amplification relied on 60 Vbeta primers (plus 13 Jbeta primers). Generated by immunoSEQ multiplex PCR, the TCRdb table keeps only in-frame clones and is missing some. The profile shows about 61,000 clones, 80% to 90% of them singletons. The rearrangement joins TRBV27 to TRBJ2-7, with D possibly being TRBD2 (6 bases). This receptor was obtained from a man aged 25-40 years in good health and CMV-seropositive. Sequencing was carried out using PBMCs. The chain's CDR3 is CASSPRDSRYEQYF. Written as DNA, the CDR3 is TGTGCCAGCAGTCCACGGGACTCTCGCTACGAGCAGTACTTC.